This T cell receptor beta chain appears in the sequencing data of a study of neoadjuvant anti-PD-1 for oral cavity cancer. Study-level background: Patients without progression got a fourth dose around day 43.

On this clone itself: Antigen unknown.

Overall study results and limits: After neoadjuvant nivolumab, PBMC T cell clonality was significantly higher in non-responders than responders.

V lost 0 bases and J lost 8; bases outside the gene matches: 4. The CDR3 sequence is 14 residues long. Germline V CDR1 and CDR2: MNHEY, SVGAGI. The time point denotes: after neoadjuvant nivolumab, at surgical resection. No culture or expansion preceded analysis of these blood cells. Libraries were prepared by immunoSEQ multiplex PCR; TCRdb keeps only in-frame clonotypes and omits some of them. The sample carries roughly 10,000 clones, roughly 70% recorded once. V is TRBV6-5 and J is TRBJ2-1; 7 nucleotides line up with TRBD2. This TCR was recovered from a person aged 35-79 years with oral cavity squamous cell carcinoma. Material: PBMCs, obtained after nivolumab (anti-PD-1) treatment. The CDR3 sequence is CASSYSATSYEQFF. The CDR3 DNA reads as TGTGCCAGCAGTTACTCGGCGACTAGCTATGAGCAGTTCTTC.